This T cell receptor beta chain comes out of a study of blood T cell repertoires in COVID-19. CDR1 and CDR2 (germline): SGDLS, YYNGEE. The CDR3 has 15 residues. Trimming cost V 0 bases and J 4 bases; bases outside gene matches: 4. Original analysis: Estimation of nucleated cell counts was performed using reference gene primer amplification. Some clones are missing from TCRdb's copy, which holds only in-frame ones; the method was immunoSEQ multiplex PCR. From that table come the V and J calls and clone size; the DNA was used to work out D and trimming. The data show tens of thousands of clones, with around 83% seen just once and under 50% held by the top ten.

The sample taken for sequencing was peripheral blood. The chain carries TRBV9 and TRBJ1-5; 7 nucleotides align to TRBD1. The sequence was collected from a woman older than 75 with active or convalescent COVID-19. The DNA of the CDR3 is TGTGCCAGCAGCGTAGGTGGGACAGCAAATCAGCCCCAGCATTTT. Protein sequence: CASSVGGTANQPQHF.